One sample yielded the 3 T cell receptor beta chains listed below, sequenced in a study of shared clonotypes between healthy human individuals. Assay: immunoSEQ multiplex PCR; the TCRdb copy retains only in-frame clones and omits some. Of around 2.3 million clones listed, 95% are singletons. Material: naive CD4+ T cells sorted from blood. Subset reported: CD45RA+ positively selected. Receptors were obtained from a man aged 18 to 30 in good health.

The V call is TRBV10-3, the J call TRBJ1-2; D is uncertain. Germline lookup yields CDR1 ENHRY and CDR2 SYGVKD. The CDR3 extends over 15 amino acids. Deletions cut 4 bases from V and 3 bases from J, with 15 bases between. Here the CDR3 reads CAISGGRSRDYGYTF. Here the CDR3 DNA reads TGTGCCATCAGTGGAGGACGCTCCCGTGACTATGGCTACACCTTC.

This sequence joins TRBV29-1 and TRBJ2-7; tentative D call: TRBD1 (6 bases). This CDR3 is built from 14 residues. V lost 0 bases and J 2 bases, leaving 11 bases between the germline ends. Germline V gene sequence: CDR1 SQVTM, CDR2 ANQGSEA. The CDR3, as DNA: TGCAGCGTTGAAGAGTCAGGGGCCCCCTACGAGCAGTACTTC. Translated, it gives CSVEESGAPYEQYF.

Note on this clone: The sample carries other DNA sequences with the same CDR3. The rearrangement uses TRBV5-4 and TRBJ2-5; TRBD2 matches at 9 bases. The junction had 6 bases not matched to a gene; V was cut back by 4 bases and J by 2 bases. The CDR3 contains 15 residues. Germline assignment: CDR1 SGHNT and CDR2 YYREEE (reference sequence). The CDR3 sequence is CASSQGLAGQETQYF. CDR3 sequence (DNA): TGTGCCAGCAGCCAGGGGCTAGCGGGACAAGAGACCCAGTACTTC.